Listed below are T cell receptor beta chains from one sample, sequenced in a study of blood T cell repertoires in COVID-19. Sequencing used immunoSEQ multiplex PCR; TCRdb keeps in-frame clones, though not all of them. The table includes hundreds of thousands of clones, roughly 89% detected once. The sequenced sample consisted of PBMCs or T cells enriched from blood (not recorded which). These receptors all come from a woman between 50 and 59 years old who had recovered from COVID-19. Both conserved end residues are part of each CDR3. The D gene is left open where the match is weak. The size field is filled for only some rows; it gives once, few, many or a size class.

d_call	v_call	clone_size	j_call	cdr3_nt	cdr3_aa
TRBD1	TRBV5-1	NA	TRBJ1-1	TGCGCCAGCAGCTCAGGACAGGCTTTGATGAACACTGAAGCTTTCTTT	CASSSGQALMNTEAFF
NA	TRBV2	NA	TRBJ1-1	TGTGCCAGCAGTGTTCAGACTAACACTGAAGCTTTCTTT	CASSVQTNTEAFF
TRBD2	TRBV28	once	TRBJ2-3	TGTGCCAGCAGTTCGCGGGGGGGCCCCACAGATACGCAGTATTTT	CASSSRGGPTDTQYF
NA	TRBV27	NA	TRBJ1-1	TGTGCCAGCAGTTTATCCTCCGGTGCCCACACTGAAGCTTTCTTT	CASSLSSGAHTEAFF
TRBD1	TRBV19	NA	TRBJ1-6	TGTGCCAGTAGTATAACAACAGGGGGTAGATTAAATTCACCCCTCCACTTT	CASSITTGGRLNSPLHF
NA	TRBV18	NA	TRBJ2-2	TGTGCCAGCTCACCTCCCAAGCTACGGGGAACCGGGGAGCTGTTTTTT	CASSPPKLRGTGELFF
NA	TRBV13	NA	TRBJ1-3	TGTGCCAGCAGCTTAGGGACAGGAGGCTCTGGAAACACCATATATTTT	CASSLGTGGSGNTIYF
NA	TRBV4-2	NA	TRBJ2-1	TGTGCCAGCAGCCAACTAGATTCCGGTGAGCAGTTCTTC	CASSQLDSGEQFF
TRBD2	TRBV29-1	NA	TRBJ2-1	TGCAGCGCCGGGTTTAGCGGGGGAAGCAATGAGCAGTTCTTC	CSAGFSGGSNEQFF
NA	TRBV28	NA	TRBJ2-6	TGTGCCAGCAGTTTACCCCCGGGGGCCAACGTCCTGACTTTC	CASSLPPGANVLTF
TRBD1	TRBV4-3	NA	TRBJ2-7	TGCGCCAGCAGCCAAGTTCACCCGCAGGGGGCCTCCTCCTACGAGCAGTACTTC	CASSQVHPQGASSYEQYF
NA	TRBV5-1	NA	TRBJ1-2	TGCGCCAGCAGCTTGGACACCTCTAACTATGGCTACACCTTC	CASSLDTSNYGYTF
TRBD1	TRBV7-2	NA	TRBJ2-1	TGTGCCAGCAGCGCGGGACAGGGATTCAGTGAGCAGTTCTTC	CASSAGQGFSEQFF
NA	TRBV6-1	NA	TRBJ2-7	TGTGCCAGCAGTGACCTACCTTCCTACGAGCAGTACTTC	CASSDLPSYEQYF
TRBD1	TRBV7-9	once	TRBJ1-2	TGTGCCAGCAGCTCCCCGACAGGGGAGAGAGTGGGCTATGGCTACACCTTC	CASSSPTGERVGYGYTF
NA	TRBV21-1	NA	TRBJ2-5	TGTGCCAGCAGCAAAAAAATTCCACCGGGGATCCAAGAGACCCAGTACTTC	CASSKKIPPGIQETQYF
TRBD1	TRBV3-1/TRBV3-2	NA	TRBJ1-1	TGTGCCAGCAGCCCCCGGGGACAGGGGGTTGGAATGAACACTGAAGCTTTCTTT	CASSPRGQGVGMNTEAFF
NA	TRBV7-9	NA	TRBJ1-2	TGTGCCAGCAGCTTAGGGGCAGGTGGCTACACCTTC	CASSLGAGGYTF
NA	TRBV5-1	NA	TRBJ1-1	TGCGCCAGCAGCTTCTCAGGGGCCACTGAAGCTTTCTTT	CASSFSGATEAFF
TRBD1	TRBV7-2	NA	TRBJ1-3	TGTGCCAGCAGCTTAGCGAGACAGGGAGTCACCTCCTTCTCTGGAAACACCATATATTTT	CASSLARQGVTSFSGNTIYF
NA	TRBV5-1	few	TRBJ1-1	TGCGCCAGCAGCTCCCCAGGGAACACTGAAGCTTTCTTT	CASSSPGNTEAFF
NA	TRBV3-1/TRBV3-2	NA	TRBJ1-3	TGTGCCAGCAAGGACCGGGACTCCTCTGGAAACACCATATATTTT	CASKDRDSSGNTIYF
NA	TRBV19	NA	TRBJ1-2	TGTGCCAGCCGCGAACCCACGGGGGGCTACACCTTC	CASREPTGGYTF
NA	TRBV19	NA	TRBJ1-1	TGTGCCAGTAGTAACTTCGCAGGGTACATGAACACTGAAGCTTTCTTT	CASSNFAGYMNTEAFF
NA	TRBV18	NA	TRBJ1-2	TGTGCCAGCTCACTCATCCGAACAGGGCATTCTAACTATGGCTACACCTTC	CASSLIRTGHSNYGYTF
NA	TRBV10-3	NA	TRBJ1-4	TGTGCCATCCGTGCGCGGGGGGGGGCTTATGAAAAACTGTTTTTT	CAIRARGGAYEKLFF
NA	TRBV2	NA	TRBJ1-6	TGTGCCAGCAGGCAGCAGGGGAGAAATTCACCCCTCCACTTT	CASRQQGRNSPLHF
NA	TRBV12-3/TRBV12-4	NA	TRBJ1-1	TGTGCCAGCAGTTCGAGACTAGGGGTAGCTTTCTTT	CASSSRLGVAFF
TRBD2	TRBV7-9	NA	TRBJ2-7	TGTGCCAGCAGCCTAGGGACTAGCGGAACCTACGAGCAGTACTTC	CASSLGTSGTYEQYF
NA	TRBV11-2	NA	TRBJ2-2	TGTGCCAGCAGCTTAGAAGGGGGAGCGGGGTTTAACGGGGAGCTGTTTTTT	CASSLEGGAGFNGELFF
TRBD2	TRBV7-9	NA	TRBJ2-3	TGTGCCAGCAGCACCACGACTAGCGGGCTATTTAGGGATACGCAGTATTTT	CASSTTTSGLFRDTQYF
TRBD1	TRBV9	NA	TRBJ1-1	TGTGCCAGCAGCGTACTTCCCGGGACAGGGGGAGAAGCTTTCTTT	CASSVLPGTGGEAFF
NA	TRBV5-1	few	TRBJ1-2	TGCGCCAGCAGCGGGTGGCCGGGAGATCCTGGCTACACCTTC	CASSGWPGDPGYTF
NA	TRBV5-1	once	TRBJ1-1	TGCGCCAGCAGCTTGGGCGGGGGGAACACTGAAGCTTTCTTT	CASSLGGGNTEAFF
TRBD2	TRBV7-2	NA	TRBJ2-1	TGTGCCAGCAGCTTATTAGCGGGTGGGGGGAATGAGCAGTTCTTC	CASSLLAGGGNEQFF
TRBD1	TRBV6-5	NA	TRBJ1-3	TGTGCCAGCAGTTCGCTAGGGACAGCCTCTGGAAACACCATATATTTT	CASSSLGTASGNTIYF